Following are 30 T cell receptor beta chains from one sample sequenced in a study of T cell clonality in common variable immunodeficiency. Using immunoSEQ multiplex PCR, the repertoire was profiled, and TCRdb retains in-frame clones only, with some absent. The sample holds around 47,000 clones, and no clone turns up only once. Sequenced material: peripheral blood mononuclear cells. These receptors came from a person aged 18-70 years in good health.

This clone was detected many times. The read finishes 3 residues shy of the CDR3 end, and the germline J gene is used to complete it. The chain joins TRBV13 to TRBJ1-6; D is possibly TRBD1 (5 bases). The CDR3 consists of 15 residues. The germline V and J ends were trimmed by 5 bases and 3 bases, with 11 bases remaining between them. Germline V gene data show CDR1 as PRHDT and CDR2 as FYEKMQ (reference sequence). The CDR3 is CASSIGTGYNSPLHF. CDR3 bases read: TGTGCCAGCAGCATTGGTACAGGCTATAATTCACCC.

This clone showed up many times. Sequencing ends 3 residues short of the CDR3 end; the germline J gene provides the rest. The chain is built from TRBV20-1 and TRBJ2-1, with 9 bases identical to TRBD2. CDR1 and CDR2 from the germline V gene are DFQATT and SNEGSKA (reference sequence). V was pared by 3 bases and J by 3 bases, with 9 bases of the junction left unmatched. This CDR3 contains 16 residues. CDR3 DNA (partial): TGCAGTGCTAGGGACGTTAGCGGGAGTATCTACAATGAG. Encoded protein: CSARDVSGSIYNE. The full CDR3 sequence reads CSARDVSGSIYNEQFF.

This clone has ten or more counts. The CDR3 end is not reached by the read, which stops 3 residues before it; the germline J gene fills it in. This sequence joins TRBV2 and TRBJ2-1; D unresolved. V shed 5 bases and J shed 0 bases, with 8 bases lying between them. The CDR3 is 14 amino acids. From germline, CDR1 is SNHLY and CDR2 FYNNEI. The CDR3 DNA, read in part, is TGTGCCAGCAGTCAAGTTAGCTCCTACAATGAG. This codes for CASSQVSSYNE. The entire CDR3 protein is CASSQVSSYNEQFF.

The CDR3 DNA, read in part, is TGTGCCAGCTCACCGGCGTCTACTAATGAAAAG. Its protein is CASSPASTNEK. The full-length CDR3 reads as CASSPASTNEKLFF. The chain recombines TRBV18 with TRBJ2-2; D is ambiguous. The read ends 3 residues early relative to the CDR3; the germline J gene fills the gap. The length of the CDR3 is 14 residues. Germline CDR1 and CDR2: KGHSH and LQKENI.

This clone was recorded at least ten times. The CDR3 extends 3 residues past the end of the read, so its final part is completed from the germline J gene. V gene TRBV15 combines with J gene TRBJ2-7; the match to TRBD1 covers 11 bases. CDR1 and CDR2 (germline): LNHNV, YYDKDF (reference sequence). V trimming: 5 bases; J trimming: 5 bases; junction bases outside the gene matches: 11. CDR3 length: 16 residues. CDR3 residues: CATSGGGTGGQHEQYF. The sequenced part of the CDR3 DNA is TGTGCCACCAGCGGAGGAGGGACAGGGGGGCAGCACGAG. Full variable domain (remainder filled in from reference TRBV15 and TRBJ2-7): DAMVIQNPRYQVTQFGKPVTLSCSQTLNHNVMYWYQQKSSQAPKLLFHYYDKDFNNEADTPDNFQSRRPNTSFCFLDIRSPGLGDTAMYLCATSGGGTGGQHEQYFGPGTRLTVT.

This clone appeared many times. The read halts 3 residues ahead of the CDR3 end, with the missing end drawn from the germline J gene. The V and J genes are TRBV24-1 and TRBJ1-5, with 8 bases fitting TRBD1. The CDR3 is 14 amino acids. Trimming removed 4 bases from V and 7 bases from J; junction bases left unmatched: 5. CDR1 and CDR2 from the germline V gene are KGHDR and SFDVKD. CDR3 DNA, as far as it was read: TGTGCCACCAGTGAAGGGACAGGCCGCCAGCCC. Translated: CATSEGTGRQP. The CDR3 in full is CATSEGTGRQPQHF.

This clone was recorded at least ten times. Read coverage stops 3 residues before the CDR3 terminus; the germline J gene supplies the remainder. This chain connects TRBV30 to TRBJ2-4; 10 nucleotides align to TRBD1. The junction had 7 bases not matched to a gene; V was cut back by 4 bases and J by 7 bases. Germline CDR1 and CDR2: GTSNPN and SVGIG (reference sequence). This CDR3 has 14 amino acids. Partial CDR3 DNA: TGTGCCTGGAACCAAGGACAGGGGGTTAACATT. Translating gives CAWNQGQGVNI. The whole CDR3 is CAWNQGQGVNIQYF. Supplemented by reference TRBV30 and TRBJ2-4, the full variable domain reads SQTIHQWPATLVQPVGSPLSLECTVEGTSNPNLYWYRQAAGRGLQLLFYSVGIGQISSEVPQNLSASRPQDRQFILSSKKLLLSDSGFYLCAWNQGQGVNIQYFGAGTRLSVL.

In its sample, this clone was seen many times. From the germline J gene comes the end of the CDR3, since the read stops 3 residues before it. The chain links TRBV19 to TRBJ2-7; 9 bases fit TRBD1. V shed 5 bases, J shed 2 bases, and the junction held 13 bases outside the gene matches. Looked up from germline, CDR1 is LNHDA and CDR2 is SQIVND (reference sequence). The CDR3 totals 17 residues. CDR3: CASSPGTGRPQPYEQYF. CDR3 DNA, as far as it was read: TGTGCCAGTAGTCCCGGGACAGGGAGACCCCAACCCTACGAG.

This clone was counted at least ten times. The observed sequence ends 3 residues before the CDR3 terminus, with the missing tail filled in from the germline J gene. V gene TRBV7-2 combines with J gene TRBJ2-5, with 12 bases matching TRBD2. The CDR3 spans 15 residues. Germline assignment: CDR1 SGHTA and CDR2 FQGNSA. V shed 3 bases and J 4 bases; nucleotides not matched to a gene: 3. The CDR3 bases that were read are TGTGCCAGCAGCTTGCTACTAGCGGGGGGAGAGACC. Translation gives CASSLLLAGGET. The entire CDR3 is CASSLLLAGGETQYF.

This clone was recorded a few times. The CDR3 bases that were read are TGTGCCAGCAGCCCCGGTCGGGCCTACGAG. Translation gives CASSPGRAYE. The CDR3, in full, reads CASSPGRAYEQYF. The chain combines TRBV16 with TRBJ2-7; no firm D call. The read stops 3 residues short of the end of the CDR3; the missing end is completed from the germline J gene. From germline, CDR1 is KGHSY and CDR2 FQNENV. This CDR3 has 13 residues. The V end lost 4 bases, the J end lost 2 bases, and 9 bases lay between the germline ends.

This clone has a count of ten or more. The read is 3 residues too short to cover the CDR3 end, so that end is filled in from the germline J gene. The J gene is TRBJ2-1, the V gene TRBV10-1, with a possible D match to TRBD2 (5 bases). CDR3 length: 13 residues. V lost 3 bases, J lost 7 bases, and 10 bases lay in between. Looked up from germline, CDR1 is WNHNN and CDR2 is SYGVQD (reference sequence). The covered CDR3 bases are TGCGCCAGCAGTGATTCTAGCTCGAATGAG. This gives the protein CASSDSSSNE. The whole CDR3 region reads CASSDSSSNEQFF.

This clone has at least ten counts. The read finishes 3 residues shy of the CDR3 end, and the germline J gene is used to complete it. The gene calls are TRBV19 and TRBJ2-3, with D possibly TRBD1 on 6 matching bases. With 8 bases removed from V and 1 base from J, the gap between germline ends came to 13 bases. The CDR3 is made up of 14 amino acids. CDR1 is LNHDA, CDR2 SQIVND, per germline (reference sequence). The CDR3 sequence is CASSGQTRTDTQYF. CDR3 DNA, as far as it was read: TGTGCCAGTTCGGGACAAACCCGCACAGATACG. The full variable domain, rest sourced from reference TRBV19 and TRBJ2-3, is DGGITQSPKYLFRKEGQNVTLSCEQNLNHDAMYWYRQDPGQGLRLIYYSQIVNDFQKGDIAEGYSVSREKKESFPLTVTSAQKNPTAFYLCASSGQTRTDTQYFGPGTRLTVL.

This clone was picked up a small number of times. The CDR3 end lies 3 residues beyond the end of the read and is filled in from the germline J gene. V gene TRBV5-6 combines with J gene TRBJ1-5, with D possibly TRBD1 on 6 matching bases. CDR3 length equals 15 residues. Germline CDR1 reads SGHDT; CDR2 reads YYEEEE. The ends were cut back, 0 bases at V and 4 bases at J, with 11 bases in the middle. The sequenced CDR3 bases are TGTGCCAGCAGCTTGGTCTGGGACACAAATCAGCCC. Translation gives CASSLVWDTNQP. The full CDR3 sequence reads CASSLVWDTNQPQHF. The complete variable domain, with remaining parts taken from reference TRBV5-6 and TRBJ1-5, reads DAGVTQSPTHLIKTRGQQVTLRCSPKSGHDTVSWYQQALGQGPQFIFQYYEEEERQRGNFPDRFSGHQFPNYSSELNVNALLLGDSALYLCASSLVWDTNQPQHFGDGTRLSIL.

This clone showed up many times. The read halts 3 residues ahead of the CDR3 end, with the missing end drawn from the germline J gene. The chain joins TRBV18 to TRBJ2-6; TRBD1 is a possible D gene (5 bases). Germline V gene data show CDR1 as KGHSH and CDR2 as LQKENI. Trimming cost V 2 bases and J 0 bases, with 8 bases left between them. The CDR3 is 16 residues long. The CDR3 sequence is CASSPITGSGANVLTF. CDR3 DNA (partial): TGTGCCAGCTCACCAATCACAGGCTCTGGGGCCAACGTC.

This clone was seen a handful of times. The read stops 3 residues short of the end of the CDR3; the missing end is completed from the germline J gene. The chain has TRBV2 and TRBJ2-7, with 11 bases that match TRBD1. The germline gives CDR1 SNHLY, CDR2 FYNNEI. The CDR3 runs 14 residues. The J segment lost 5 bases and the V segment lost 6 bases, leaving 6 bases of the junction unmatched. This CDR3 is CASRRDRGLDEQYF. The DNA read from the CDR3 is TGTGCCAGCAGACGGGACAGGGGGTTGGACGAG.

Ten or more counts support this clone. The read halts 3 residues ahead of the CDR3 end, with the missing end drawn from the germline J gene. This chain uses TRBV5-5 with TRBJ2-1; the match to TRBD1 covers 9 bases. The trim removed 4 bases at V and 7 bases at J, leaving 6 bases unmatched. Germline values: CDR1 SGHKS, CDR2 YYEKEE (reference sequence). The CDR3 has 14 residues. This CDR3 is CASSPWDRVNEQFF. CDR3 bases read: TGTGCCAGCAGCCCCTGGGACAGGGTAAATGAG.

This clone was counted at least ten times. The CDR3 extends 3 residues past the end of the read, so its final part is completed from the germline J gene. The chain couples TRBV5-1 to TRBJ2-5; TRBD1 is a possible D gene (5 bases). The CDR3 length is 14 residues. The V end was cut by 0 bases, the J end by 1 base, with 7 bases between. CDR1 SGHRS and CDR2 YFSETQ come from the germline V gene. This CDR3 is CASSLATAQETQYF. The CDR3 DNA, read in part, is TGCGCCAGCAGCTTGGCGACAGCCCAAGAGACC.

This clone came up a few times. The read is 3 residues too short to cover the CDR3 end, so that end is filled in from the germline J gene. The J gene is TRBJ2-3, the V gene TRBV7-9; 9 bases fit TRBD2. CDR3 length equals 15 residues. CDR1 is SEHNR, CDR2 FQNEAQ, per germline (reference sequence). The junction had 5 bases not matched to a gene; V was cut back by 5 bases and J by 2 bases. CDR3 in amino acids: CASSQGGRATDTQYF. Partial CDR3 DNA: TGTGCCAGCAGCCAAGGCGGGAGGGCCACAGATACG.

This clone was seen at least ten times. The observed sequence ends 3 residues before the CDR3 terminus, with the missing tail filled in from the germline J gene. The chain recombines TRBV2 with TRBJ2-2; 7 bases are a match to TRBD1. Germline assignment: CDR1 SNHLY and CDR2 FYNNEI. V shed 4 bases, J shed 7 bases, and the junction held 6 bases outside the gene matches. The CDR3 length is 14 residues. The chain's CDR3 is CASSVDRVYGELFF. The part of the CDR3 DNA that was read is TGTGCCAGCAGTGTCGACAGGGTTTACGGGGAG. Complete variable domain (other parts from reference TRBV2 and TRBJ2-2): EPEVTQTPSHQVTQMGQEVILRCVPISNHLYFYWYRQILGQKVEFLVSFYNNEISEKSEIFDDQFSVERPDGSNFTLKIRSTKLEDSAMYFCASSVDRVYGELFFGEGSRLTVL.

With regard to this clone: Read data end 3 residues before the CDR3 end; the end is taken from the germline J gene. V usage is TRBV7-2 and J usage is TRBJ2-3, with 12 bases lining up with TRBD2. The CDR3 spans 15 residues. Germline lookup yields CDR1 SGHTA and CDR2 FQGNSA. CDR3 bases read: TGTGCCAGCAGCGGGGGGACTAGCGGGCAAGAGACG. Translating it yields CASSGGTSGQET. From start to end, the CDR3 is CASSGGTSGQETQYF.

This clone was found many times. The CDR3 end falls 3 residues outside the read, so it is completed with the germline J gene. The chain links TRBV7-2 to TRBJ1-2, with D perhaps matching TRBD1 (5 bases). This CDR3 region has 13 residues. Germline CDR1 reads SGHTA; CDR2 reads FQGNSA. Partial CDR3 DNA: TGTGCCAGCAGCTTGAGACAGAGCAAAGGC. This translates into CASSLRQSKG. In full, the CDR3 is CASSLRQSKGYTF.

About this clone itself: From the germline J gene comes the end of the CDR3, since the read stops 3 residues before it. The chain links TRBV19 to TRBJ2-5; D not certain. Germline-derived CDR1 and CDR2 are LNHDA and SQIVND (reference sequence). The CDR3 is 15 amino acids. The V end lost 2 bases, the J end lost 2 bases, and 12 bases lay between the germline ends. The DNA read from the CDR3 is TGTGCCAGTAGTATAAGAGGCAGTTATCAAGAGACC. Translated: CASSIRGSYQET. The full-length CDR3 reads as CASSIRGSYQETQYF.

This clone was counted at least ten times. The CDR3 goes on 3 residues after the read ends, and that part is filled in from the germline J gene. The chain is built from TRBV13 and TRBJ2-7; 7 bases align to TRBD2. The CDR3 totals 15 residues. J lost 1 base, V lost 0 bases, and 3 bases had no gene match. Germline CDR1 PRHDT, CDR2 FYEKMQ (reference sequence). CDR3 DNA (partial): TGTGCCAGCAGCTTAGGCAGCGGGATTTCCTACGAG. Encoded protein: CASSLGSGISYE. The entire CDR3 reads CASSLGSGISYEQYF.

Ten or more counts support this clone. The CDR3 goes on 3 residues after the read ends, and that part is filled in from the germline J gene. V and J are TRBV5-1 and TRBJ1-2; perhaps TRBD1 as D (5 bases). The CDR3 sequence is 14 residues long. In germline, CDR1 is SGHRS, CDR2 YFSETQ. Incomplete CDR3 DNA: TGCGCCAGCAGCTTATCTAACAGGATGGGGGGC. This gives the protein CASSLSNRMGG. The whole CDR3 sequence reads CASSLSNRMGGYTF.

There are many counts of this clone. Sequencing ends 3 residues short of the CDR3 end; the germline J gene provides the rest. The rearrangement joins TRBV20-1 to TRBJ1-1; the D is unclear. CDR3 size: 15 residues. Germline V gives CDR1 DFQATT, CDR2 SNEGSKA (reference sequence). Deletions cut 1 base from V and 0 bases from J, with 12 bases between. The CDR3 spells CSARGPRLMNTEAFF. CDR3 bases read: TGCAGTGCTAGAGGACCCAGGTTAATGAACACTGAA.

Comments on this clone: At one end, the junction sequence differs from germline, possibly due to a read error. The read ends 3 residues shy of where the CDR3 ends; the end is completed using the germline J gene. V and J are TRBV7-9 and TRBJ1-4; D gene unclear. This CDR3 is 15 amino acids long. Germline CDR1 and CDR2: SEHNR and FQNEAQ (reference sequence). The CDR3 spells CSSSLDGMTNEKLFF. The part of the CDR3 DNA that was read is TGTTCCAGCAGCTTAGACGGCATGACAAATGAAAAA.

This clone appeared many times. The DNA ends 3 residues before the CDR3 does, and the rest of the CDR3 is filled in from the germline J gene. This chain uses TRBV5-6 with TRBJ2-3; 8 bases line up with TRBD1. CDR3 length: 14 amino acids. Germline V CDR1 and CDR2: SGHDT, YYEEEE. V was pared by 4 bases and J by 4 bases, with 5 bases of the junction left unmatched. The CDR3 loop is CASSPGQGPDTQYF. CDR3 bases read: TGTGCCAGCAGCCCCGGACAGGGACCAGATACG.

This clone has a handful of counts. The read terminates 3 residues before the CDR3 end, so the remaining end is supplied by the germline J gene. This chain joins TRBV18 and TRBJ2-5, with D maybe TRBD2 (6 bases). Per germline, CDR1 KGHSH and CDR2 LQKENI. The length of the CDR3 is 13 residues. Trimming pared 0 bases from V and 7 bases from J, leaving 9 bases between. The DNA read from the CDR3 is TGTGCCAGCTCACCACCGGGGGGAGGGACC. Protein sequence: CASSPPGGGT. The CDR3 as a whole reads CASSPPGGGTQYF.

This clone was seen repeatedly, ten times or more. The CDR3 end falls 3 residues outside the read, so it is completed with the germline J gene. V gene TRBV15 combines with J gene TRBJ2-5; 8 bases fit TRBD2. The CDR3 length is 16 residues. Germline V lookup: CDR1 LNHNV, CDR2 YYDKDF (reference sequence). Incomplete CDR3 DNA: TGTGCCACCAGCAGACCCGGGGTAGCGGGAATTTCTACC. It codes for CATSRPGVAGIST. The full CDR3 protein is CATSRPGVAGISTQYF. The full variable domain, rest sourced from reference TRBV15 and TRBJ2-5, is DAMVIQNPRYQVTQFGKPVTLSCSQTLNHNVMYWYQQKSSQAPKLLFHYYDKDFNNEADTPDNFQSRRPNTSFCFLDIRSPGLGDTAMYLCATSRPGVAGISTQYFGPGTRLLVL.

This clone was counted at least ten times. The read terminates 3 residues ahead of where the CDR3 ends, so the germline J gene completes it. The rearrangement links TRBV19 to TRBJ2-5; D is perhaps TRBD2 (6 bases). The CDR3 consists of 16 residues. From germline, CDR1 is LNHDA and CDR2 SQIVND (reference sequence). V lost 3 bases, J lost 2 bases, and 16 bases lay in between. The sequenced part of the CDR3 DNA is TGTGCCAGTAGTATCCGTTCCGGGACTCGTCAAGAGACC. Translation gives CASSIRSGTRQET. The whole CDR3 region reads CASSIRSGTRQETQYF.